The clone carrying this T cell receptor beta chain has a single count. Its antigen remains unidentified. This table comes from immunoSEQ multiplex PCR, and its TCRdb copy is limited to in-frame clones, with some not included. The table lists 320,000 or so clones, about 90% of them singletons. Treatment of the sample: around 19 received Ad26.COV2.S at low or high dose, single or two shots; roughly 5 received placebo; per-sample allocation not given. Day 63 after the first vaccine or placebo injection was the time point for sampling. The donor was a Boston adult aged 18-55 years. The administered vaccine (an Ad26 vector) expressed Wuhan-strain SARS-CoV-2 spike. Trimming took off 3 bases at V and 8 bases at J, with 10 bases between the two ends. The length of the CDR3 is 12 residues. The data were obtained in a study of Ad26.COV2.S vaccination and SARS-CoV-2 variants. At the level of the study: Administration of Ad26.COV2.S was intramuscular, either once or twice 56 days apart.

Study-wide results and limits: Vaccine recipients had higher spike-specific TCR breadth than placebo recipients.

The sample consisted of peripheral blood, taken in a trial of Ad26.COV2.S vaccine versus placebo. The source is a person aged 18-60 years who received the Ad26.COV2.S COVID-19 vaccine or a placebo. V is TRBV12-3 or TRBV12-4 and J is TRBJ1-2; D might be TRBD1 (5 bases). CDR3 DNA: TGTGCCAGCAGTTTGGGGCCGGGAGGCTACACCTTC. Its translation is CASSLGPGGYTF.